A single sample gave rise to the 25 T cell receptor beta chains below, sequenced in a study of neurological immune-mediated disorders. From the 5' RACE reads, TCRdb called clonotypes with MiXCR, one entry per CDR3 protein. The sample has approximately 10,000 distinct CDR3 sequences, approximately 21% seen once; the top ten hold approximately 50%. Sequencing was done on a sample of CD8+ T cells from blood. The receptors here all came from an older woman with HTLV-1-associated myelopathy (HAM/TSP).

This clonotype was counted ten times or more. This chain joins TRBV27 and TRBJ2-1, with 7 positions matching TRBD2. Germline V gives CDR1 MNHEY, CDR2 SMNVEV (reference sequence). The V and J ends lost 4 bases and 6 bases, in that order; junction bases with no gene match: 3. CDR3 length: 13 residues. DNA of the CDR3: TGTGCCAGCAGTTGGGGGGGGGGCAATGAGCAGTTCTTC. Residues: CASSWGGGNEQFF.

At least ten counts were recorded for this clonotype. The rearrangement uses TRBV6-1 and TRBJ2-1; no reliable D call. CDR1 MNHNS and CDR2 SASEGT come from the germline V gene. This CDR3 comprises 16 residues. V lost 7 bases to trimming and J lost 1 base, with 17 bases between them. The CDR3 DNA sequence: TGTGCCAGCACCATAGTCTGGGTGCAATCCTACAATGAGCAGTTCTTC. Residues: CASTIVWVQSYNEQFF.

This clonotype was picked up many times. This sequence joins TRBV5-1 and TRBJ1-2, with TRBD1 as a possible D gene (5 bases). Trimming left V 4 bases short and J 6 bases short, with 10 bases between. The CDR3 extends over 12 amino acids. Germline values: CDR1 SGHRS, CDR2 YFSETQ. CDR3 in DNA: TGCGCCAGCAGCCCCAAGGGGCATGGCTACACCTTC. Amino acid sequence: CASSPKGHGYTF. Complete variable domain (other parts from reference TRBV5-1 and TRBJ1-2): KAGVTQTPRYLIKTRGQQVTLSCSPISGHRSVSWYQQTPGQGLQFLFEYFSETQRNKGNFPGRFSGRQFSNSRSEMNVSTLELGDSALYLCASSPKGHGYTFGSGTRLTVV.

This clonotype was seen only once. Possible read error: a much larger clone is one base away. The gene calls are TRBV7-7 and TRBJ2-7, with 7 positions matching TRBD2. CDR1 is SSHAT and CDR2 is FNYEAQ in the germline V gene (reference sequence). The CDR3 runs 13 residues. CDR3 in amino acids: CASSLWEGYEQYF. The CDR3 region has the DNA TGTGCTAGCAGCTTGTGGGAGGGCTACGAGCAGTACTTC.

This clonotype was picked up many times. The chain couples TRBV6-5 to TRBJ1-1; D remains unclear. Trimming pared 6 bases from V and 6 bases from J, leaving 14 bases between. This CDR3 is 13 amino acids long. CDR1 is MNHEY and CDR2 is SVGAGI in the germline V gene. Here the CDR3 DNA reads TGTGCCAGCAGCCCCCATAAGTCCCCTGAAGCTTTCTTT. Translation gives CASSPHKSPEAFF.

This clonotype was recorded many times. V gene TRBV6-6 combines with J gene TRBJ1-2; D is unclear. Germline CDR1 and CDR2: MNHNY and SVGAGI (reference sequence). Trimming removed 6 bases at V and 3 bases at J, with 11 bases between. The CDR3 contains 13 residues. CDR3 protein: CASSRAVHYGYTF. CDR3 bases: TGTGCCAGCAGCCGTGCGGTACACTATGGCTACACCTTC.

V usage is TRBV10-2 and J usage is TRBJ2-3; 13 bases map to TRBD2. This CDR3 contains 17 residues. CDR1 is WSHSY and CDR2 is SAAADI in the germline V gene. J lost 4 bases, V lost 2 bases, and 6 bases had no gene match. DNA of the CDR3: TGCGCCAGCAGTGAGACTAGCGGGGGGGCTGAGGCAGATACGCAGTATTTT. It codes for CASSETSGGAEADTQYF.

For the CDR3, the DNA is TGTGCCAGCAGCCCCAGGACAGGGGGGGCCGAGCAGTACTTC. This encodes CASSPRTGGAEQYF. The genes are TRBV9 and TRBJ2-7; 10 nucleotides line up with TRBD1. This CDR3 comprises 14 residues. Germline CDR1 SGDLS, CDR2 YYNGEE. V shed 4 bases and J 6 bases; nucleotides not matched to a gene: 7.

V is TRBV6-5 and J is TRBJ2-7, with 8 bases aligning to TRBD2. The germline V gene encodes CDR1 MNHEY and CDR2 SVGAGI. This CDR3 has 16 amino acids. Unmatched junction bases numbered 5, after V lost 1 base and J lost 0 bases. The CDR3 bases are TGTGCCAGCAGTTACTTCACCGGGACTAGCTCCTACGAGCAGTACTTC. Amino acid sequence: CASSYFTGTSSYEQYF.

The chain employs TRBV20-1 and TRBJ1-5, with 8 nucleotides matching TRBD1. The CDR3 length is 13 residues. V trimming: 5 bases; J trimming: 7 bases; junction bases outside the gene matches: 7. Germline CDR1 reads DFQATT; CDR2 reads SNEGSKA (reference sequence). In DNA, the CDR3 is TGCAGTGCTTCGGGACAGGAGGACCAGCCCCAGCATTTT. It yields the protein CSASGQEDQPQHF.

There are many counts of this clonotype. The gene calls are TRBV29-1 and TRBJ2-2, with TRBD1 matching 7 bases. In germline, CDR1 is SQVTM, CDR2 ANQGSEA. The CDR3 covers 14 residues. The trim removed 6 bases at V and 8 bases at J, leaving 12 bases unmatched. Written as DNA, the CDR3 is TGCAGCGTAGAGGGGACAGCACGAGGGGGGGAGCTGTTTTTT. The encoded protein is CSVEGTARGGELFF.

This clonotype was seen at least ten times. The chain recombines TRBV20-1 with TRBJ2-2, with 8 bases matching TRBD2. The trim removed 0 bases at V and 0 bases at J, leaving 9 bases unmatched. The CDR3 is 18 amino acids. CDR1 is DFQATT, CDR2 SNEGSKA, per germline (reference sequence). CDR3 in DNA: TGCAGTGCTAGAGATAGTTTCGGACTAGCAGCGAACACCGGGGAGCTGTTTTTT. The encoded protein is CSARDSFGLAANTGELFF.

In its sample, this clonotype was seen many times. The chain is built from TRBV20-1 and TRBJ2-5; the D is unclear. Germline V gene sequence: CDR1 DFQATT, CDR2 SNEGSKA (reference sequence). Trimming left V 0 bases short and J 2 bases short, with 7 bases between. The CDR3 sequence is 13 residues long. For the CDR3, the DNA is TGCAGTGCTAGAGATGTTGGACAAGAGACCCAGTACTTC. Its protein is CSARDVGQETQYF.

For this clonotype: A much bigger clone sits one base away, suggesting this may be a read error. This chain links TRBV20-1 with TRBJ2-1; 10 bases are a match to TRBD2. With V trimmed by 2 bases and J by 6 bases, 4 bases remained unmatched. This CDR3 is 14 amino acids long. The V gene's germline CDR1 is DFQATT and CDR2 SNEGSKA (reference sequence). For the CDR3, the DNA is TGCAGTGCTAGAAGCGGGGGGGCGGCCAATGAGCAGTTCTTC. Translated: CSARSGGAANEQFF.

This clonotype was counted many times. The chain combines TRBV5-1 with TRBJ1-1; D is ambiguous. The V gene's germline CDR1 is SGHRS and CDR2 YFSETQ. The CDR3 is 13 residues long. The germline V and J ends were trimmed by 0 bases and 3 bases, with 6 bases remaining between them. The CDR3 sequence is CASSLAAHTEAFF. Here the CDR3 DNA reads TGCGCCAGCAGCTTGGCCGCCCACACTGAAGCTTTCTTT.

The V and J genes are TRBV5-5 and TRBJ2-7; no clear D. Germline CDR1 and CDR2: SGHKS and YYEKEE (reference sequence). There are 15 residues in the CDR3. Trimming removed 4 bases from V and 5 bases from J, with 19 bases in between. Written as DNA, the CDR3 is TGTGCCAGCAGCCGACATTCGGACGTGACTGACGAGCAGTACTTC. Amino acid sequence: CASSRHSDVTDEQYF. Variable domain in full (rest from reference TRBV5-5 and TRBJ2-7): DAGVTQSPTHLIKTRGQQVTLRCSPISGHKSVSWYQQVLGQGPQFIFQYYEKEERGRGNFPDRFSARQFPNYSSELNVNALLLGDSALYLCASSRHSDVTDEQYFGPGTRLTVT.

This clonotype is a singleton in its sample. The rearrangement joins TRBV9 to TRBJ1-1; D remains unclear. Trimming left V 0 bases short and J 0 bases short, with 3 bases between. This CDR3 spans 13 amino acids. Germline V gives CDR1 SGDLS, CDR2 YYNGEE. The CDR3 is CASSVVVNTEAFF. The CDR3 bases are TGTGCCAGCAGCGTAGTAGTGAACACTGAAGCTTTCTTT.

This clonotype appeared many times. V is TRBV7-6 and J is TRBJ1-1; unclear D gene. This CDR3 region has 15 residues. From germline, CDR1 is SGHVS and CDR2 FNYEAQ. The germline V and J ends were trimmed by 0 bases and 7 bases, with 15 bases remaining between them. CDR3 loop: CASSLAGRWTGEAFF. The CDR3 region has the DNA TGTGCCAGCAGCTTAGCTGGTCGTTGGACCGGTGAAGCTTTCTTT.

The chain is built from TRBV20-1 and TRBJ2-7; 8 bases line up with TRBD2. Germline lookup yields CDR1 DFQATT and CDR2 SNEGSKA (reference sequence). V lost 5 bases to trimming and J lost 3 bases; unmatched junction nucleotides: 12. CDR3 length: 15 residues. CDR3 region: CSAGLGGAANYEQYF. The CDR3 DNA follows: TGCAGTGCTGGCCTCGGGGGGGCGGCCAACTACGAGCAGTACTTC.

This clonotype came up many times. The V and J genes are TRBV6-5 and TRBJ2-3; D remains ambiguous. The V gene's germline CDR1 is MNHEY and CDR2 SVGAGI. This CDR3 contains 15 residues. V lost 6 bases, J lost 0 bases, and 13 bases lay in between. The CDR3 loop is CASREYVGSTDTQYF. CDR3 sequence (DNA): TGTGCCAGCAGAGAGTACGTGGGGAGCACAGATACGCAGTATTTT.

The sample holds many counts of this clonotype. V is TRBV20-1 and J is TRBJ2-3; TRBD1 agrees at 7 bases. CDR1 DFQATT and CDR2 SNEGSKA come from the germline V gene (reference sequence). Trimming took 0 bases from V and 4 from J; bases not matched to a gene: 7. The CDR3 is 15 residues long. The CDR3 DNA sequence: TGCAGTGCTAGAGATCTGAGGGGGCCGGCAGATACGCAGTATTTT. Translated: CSARDLRGPADTQYF.

In this sample, this clonotype is medium-sized. The V gene is TRBV20-1, the J gene TRBJ1-1, with D maybe TRBD1 (5 bases). The CDR3 extends over 13 amino acids. V lost 3 bases to trimming and J lost 1 base, with 9 bases between them. CDR1 is DFQATT, CDR2 SNEGSKA, per germline (reference sequence). The CDR3 bases are TGCAGTGCTAGGCTGGGGGAGAACACTGAAGCTTTCTTT. Amino acid sequence: CSARLGENTEAFF.

The CDR3: CASSLSGTGKYEQYF. Written as DNA, the CDR3 is TGTGCCAGCAGCTTGTCCGGGACAGGAAAATACGAGCAGTACTTC. The chain employs TRBV5-4 and TRBJ2-7, with 8 bases fitting TRBD1. There are 15 residues in the CDR3. J gave up 4 bases and V 1 base, and 7 bases lay outside the gene matches. The germline gives CDR1 SGHNT, CDR2 YYREEE (reference sequence).

This clonotype showed up many times. The CDR3 nucleotides are TGTGCCAGCAGTCGCATACGGGTAGGGCGGTACGAGAATGAGCAGTTCTTC. This translates into CASSRIRVGRYENEQFF. The rearrangement links TRBV7-2 to TRBJ2-1; D remains ambiguous. Trimming removed 6 bases from V and 7 bases from J, with 25 bases in between. The CDR3 loop spans 17 amino acids. Germline values: CDR1 SGHTA, CDR2 FQGNSA. Complete variable domain (other parts from reference TRBV7-2 and TRBJ2-1): GAGVSQSPSNKVTEKGKDVELRCDPISGHTALYWYRQSLGQGLEFLIYFQGNSAPDKSGLPSDRFSAERTGGSVSTLTIQRTQQEDSAVYLCASSRIRVGRYENEQFFGPGTRLTVL.

The sample holds many counts of this clonotype. The J gene is TRBJ1-2, the V gene TRBV20-1; D call uncertain. Germline V lookup: CDR1 DFQATT, CDR2 SNEGSKA (reference sequence). V was cut by 0 bases and J by 1 base, with 9 bases left in between. CDR3 size: 14 residues. CDR3 nucleotides: TGCAGTGCTAGAGATTTCTACAATAACTATGGCTACACCTTC. Amino acid sequence: CSARDFYNNYGYTF.